The rows below give T cell receptor beta chains drawn from one sample of a study of blood T cells in healthy people across ages. TCRdb reprocessed the 5' RACE reads with MiXCR, giving one entry per CDR3 protein. Of hundreds of thousands of distinct CDR3 sequences listed, under 25% were seen once; the top ten hold 3.5% to 4%. Source material: blood. The receptors come from a man between 70 and 80 years old in good health. CDR3s include the opening cysteine and the closing phenylalanine or tryptophan. A D gene is named only where the DNA matches it firmly. Rows give clone size only sometimes, using once, few, many, or a class for an expanded clone.

>TRBD2|.|TRBJ2-3|TRBV20-1
TGCAGTGCTAGAGAAGGGACTAGCTTTATAGATACGCAGTATTTT
CSAREGTSFIDTQYF
>.|.|TRBJ2-2|TRBV20-1
TGCAGTGCGCTCGAAGGGGTGGGCACCGGGGAGCTGTTTTTT
CSALEGVGTGELFF
>.|few|TRBJ2-1|TRBV4-1
TGCGCCAGCAGCCAAGAGGGGGCTAGCGGAGACGGTTCCTACAATGAGCAGTTCTTC
CASSQEGASGDGSYNEQFF
>.|few|TRBJ2-6|TRBV20-1
TGCAGTGTTCCTAGATCCTCTGGGGCCAACGTCCTGACTTTC
CSVPRSSGANVLTF
>.|.|TRBJ2-5|TRBV7-3
TGTGCCAGCAGTAAACGACAGGGAGGGCAAGAGACCCAGTACTTC
CASSKRQGGQETQYF
>.|few|TRBJ2-7|TRBV5-6
TGTGCCAGTCGCAGTGACAGGACCTACGAGCAGTACTTC
CASRSDRTYEQYF
>TRBD2|.|TRBJ2-1|TRBV20-1
TGCAGTGCTAGAGCTCGGGACGAGACTAGCGGGAGAAATGAGCAGTTCTTC
CSARARDETSGRNEQFF
>.|.|TRBJ2-7|TRBV5-4
TGTGCCAGCAGCTTGGGTTCAGATACCTCCTACGAGCAGTACTTC
CASSLGSDTSYEQYF
>.|many|TRBJ2-2|TRBV5-1
TGCGCCAGCAGCTTGGTGGTAGCGACCGGGGAGCTGTTTTTT
CASSLVVATGELFF
>.|few|TRBJ2-7|TRBV5-1
TGCGCCAGCAACAAAGACGTACGGGGGGCAGGAGGGGAGCAGTACTTC
CASNKDVRGAGGEQYF
>TRBD2|.|TRBJ2-1|TRBV20-1
TGCAGTACTAGAGGGGAACTACTACTTGGCGGGAGCTACAATGAGCAGTTCTTC
CSTRGELLLGGSYNEQFF
>TRBD1|few|TRBJ2-7|TRBV6-5
TGTGCCAGCAGTACCCGGGACAGTCTCTACGAGCAGTACTTC
CASSTRDSLYEQYF
>TRBD1|.|TRBJ1-4|TRBV12-3/TRBV12-4
TGTGCCAGCAGCCCTACCGGGACAGGGAGTGAAAAACTGTTTTTT
CASSPTGTGSEKLFF